One and the same sample provided the 5 T cell receptor beta chains below, sequenced in a study of regulatory T cells in long-lasting Graves disease. Arm-PCR of CDR3 regions with iRepertoire HTBI primers generated TCR beta libraries. TCRdb used MiXCR to reprocess the multiplex PCR reads, holding one entry per CDR3 protein. In the table there are about 620,000 distinct CDR3 sequences, around 17% of which are singletons. Time point of the sample: newly diagnosed GD, antithyroid drugs for less than 3 months. TCR sequences were obtained from RNA taken from PBMCs. The sample also formed part of further work on T cells in Graves' hyperthyroidism and ophthalmopathy.

Sequenced material: peripheral blood mononuclear cells (PBMCs), taken at new diagnosis, from a patient treated with antithyroid drugs. The receptors were sampled from a woman aged 25 to 39 with Graves disease.

This clonotype was seen many times. The chain joins TRBV2 to TRBJ1-1, with no clear D. Trimming stripped 9 bases from V and 1 base from J, with 15 bases between. The CDR3 loop spans 14 amino acids. The germline V gene has CDR1 SNHLY and CDR2 FYNNEI. The CDR3 DNA reads TGTGCCAGTGCAATCACAGCCTCGAACACTGAAGCTTTCTTT. It codes for CASAITASNTEAFF.

This clonotype has ten or more counts. The J gene is TRBJ2-3, the V gene TRBV7-9; no clear D gene. The CDR3 has 14 amino acids. Germline V gene sequence: CDR1 SEHNR, CDR2 FQNEAQ (reference sequence). Between the trimmed V and J ends, which lost 5 bases and 3 bases, there was a span of 12 bases. In nucleotides, the CDR3 is TGTGCCAGCAGCCCCAGTACCCTGACAGATACGCAGTATTTT. Encoded protein: CASSPSTLTDTQYF.

This clonotype was seen repeatedly, ten times or more. The gene calls are TRBV2 and TRBJ1-2; 7 nucleotides match TRBD1. This CDR3 is 13 amino acids long. The germline gives CDR1 SNHLY, CDR2 FYNNEI. Losses at the gene ends were 7 bases for V and 5 bases for J; bases not matched to a gene: 7. CDR3: CASNGQAQYGYTF. CDR3 nucleotide sequence: TGTGCCAGCAACGGACAGGCCCAATATGGCTACACCTTC.

The chain employs TRBV24-1 and TRBJ1-1; D gene unclear. Trimming shortened V by 4 bases and J by 6 bases, and 11 bases separated the two germline ends. Germline assignment: CDR1 KGHDR and CDR2 SFDVKD. The CDR3 extends over 13 amino acids. The CDR3 reads CATSDSGFSEAFF. CDR3 coding DNA: TGTGCCACCAGTGACTCAGGCTTCTCTGAAGCTTTCTTT.

This clonotype showed up just a few times. This chain uses TRBV30 with TRBJ1-4; D uncertain. The CDR3 has 13 residues. Looked up from germline, CDR1 is GTSNPN and CDR2 is SVGIG (reference sequence). V gave up 5 bases and J gave up 2 bases, with 9 bases separating them. This CDR3 is CAWRSLTNEKLFF. CDR3 in DNA: TGTGCCTGGCGTTCGCTCACTAATGAAAAACTGTTTTTT. The full variable domain, completed using reference TRBV30 and TRBJ1-4, is SQTIHQWPATLVQPVGSPLSLECTVEGTSNPNLYWYRQAAGRGLQLLFYSVGIGQISSEVPQNLSASRPQDRQFILSSKKLLLSDSGFYLCAWRSLTNEKLFFGSGTQLSVL.